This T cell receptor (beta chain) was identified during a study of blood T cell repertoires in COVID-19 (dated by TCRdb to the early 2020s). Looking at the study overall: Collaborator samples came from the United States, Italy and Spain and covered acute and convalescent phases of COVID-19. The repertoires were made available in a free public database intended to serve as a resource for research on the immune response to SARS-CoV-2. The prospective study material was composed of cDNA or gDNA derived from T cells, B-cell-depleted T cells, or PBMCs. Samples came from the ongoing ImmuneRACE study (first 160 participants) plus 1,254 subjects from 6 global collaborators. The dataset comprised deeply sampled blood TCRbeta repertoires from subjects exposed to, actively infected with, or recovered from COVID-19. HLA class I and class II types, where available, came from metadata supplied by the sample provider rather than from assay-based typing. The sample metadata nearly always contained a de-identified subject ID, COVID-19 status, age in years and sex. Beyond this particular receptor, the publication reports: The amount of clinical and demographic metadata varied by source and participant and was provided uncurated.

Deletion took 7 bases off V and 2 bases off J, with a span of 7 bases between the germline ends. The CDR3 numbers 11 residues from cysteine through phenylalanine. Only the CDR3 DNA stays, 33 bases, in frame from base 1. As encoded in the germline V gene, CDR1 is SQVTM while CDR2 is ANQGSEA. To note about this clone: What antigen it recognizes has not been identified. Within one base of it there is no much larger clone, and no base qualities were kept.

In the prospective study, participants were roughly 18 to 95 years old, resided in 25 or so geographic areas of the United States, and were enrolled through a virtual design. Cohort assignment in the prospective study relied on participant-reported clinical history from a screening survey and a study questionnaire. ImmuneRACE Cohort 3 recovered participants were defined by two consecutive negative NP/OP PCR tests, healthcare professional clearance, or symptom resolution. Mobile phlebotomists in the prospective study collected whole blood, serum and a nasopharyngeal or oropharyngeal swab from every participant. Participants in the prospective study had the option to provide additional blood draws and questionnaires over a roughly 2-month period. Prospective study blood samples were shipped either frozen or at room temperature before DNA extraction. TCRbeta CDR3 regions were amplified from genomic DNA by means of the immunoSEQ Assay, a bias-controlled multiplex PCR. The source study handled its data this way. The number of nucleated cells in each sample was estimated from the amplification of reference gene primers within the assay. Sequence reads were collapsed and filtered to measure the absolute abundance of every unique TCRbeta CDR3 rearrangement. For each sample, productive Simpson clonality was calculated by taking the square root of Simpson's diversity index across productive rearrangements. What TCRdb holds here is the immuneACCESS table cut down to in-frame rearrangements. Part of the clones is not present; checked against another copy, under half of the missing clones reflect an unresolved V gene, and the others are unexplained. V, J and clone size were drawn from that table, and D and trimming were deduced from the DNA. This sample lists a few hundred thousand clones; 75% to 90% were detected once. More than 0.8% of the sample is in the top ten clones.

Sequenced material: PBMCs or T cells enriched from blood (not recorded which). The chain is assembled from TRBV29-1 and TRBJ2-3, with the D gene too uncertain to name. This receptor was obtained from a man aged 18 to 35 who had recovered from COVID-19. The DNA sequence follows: TGCAGCGCCTCCTACACAGATACGCAGTATTTT. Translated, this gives CSASYTDTQYF.